Listed here is a single T cell receptor beta chain. The antigen is undetermined. The CDR3 has 14 residues. CDR1 is LNHNV, CDR2 YYDKDF, per germline (reference sequence). V dropped 6 bases and J dropped 3 bases, with 14 bases sitting between them. Full-length variable regions came from constant-region reverse primers plus semi-nested Nested Universal Primer A PCR. TCRdb analysed the 5' RACE reads with MiXCR anew, one entry per CDR3 protein. Seen here are roughly 8,500 distinct CDR3 sequences, just under 55% observed once, and the top ten hold about 6.4%. General study points: The larger cohort examined one V-J beta rearrangement, not whole repertoires. Tumor memory CD4+ T cell TCR gene usage clustered with blood and lymph node memory CD4+ cells and lymph node naive CD4+ cells. Greatest tumor Treg TCR overlap was with tumor naive CD4+ cells.

Tregs were sorted as CD4+CD25+CD127-/low cells. Sequencing was carried out using Tregs sorted from a lymph node. The chain links TRBV15 to TRBJ1-1, with a possible D match to TRBD1 (6 bases). The source is a female donor with breast cancer. The CDR3 DNA sequence: TGTGCCACCAGAAAAAGCGGGGGCGACACTGAAGCTTTCTTT. Amino acid sequence: CATRKSGGDTEAFF.